Listed here are 31 T cell receptor beta chains from one sample, sequenced in a study of identical twins. TCRdb used MiXCR to reprocess the 5' RACE reads, holding one entry per CDR3 protein. The sample contains roughly 630,000 distinct CDR3 sequences, roughly 7.1% of which appear only once. This sample was shared with a second study, whose subject was yellow fever vaccine responses in identical twins.

Sequenced: PBMCs. The source is a woman under 30 in good health.

This clonotype was picked up a small number of times. The rearrangement links TRBV18 to TRBJ2-7, with TRBD1 identical over 10 bases. The CDR3 is made up of 16 amino acids. Losses at the gene ends were 4 bases for V and 4 bases for J; bases not matched to a gene: 10. Germline loops: CDR1 KGHSH, CDR2 LQKENI. The CDR3 sequence is CASSLSGTGVPYEQYV. The CDR3 DNA reads as TGTGCCAGCTCACTATCCGGGACAGGGGTTCCTTACGAGCAGTACGTC.

This chain joins TRBV6-1 and TRBJ2-2, with 16 bases aligning to TRBD2. Per germline, CDR1 MNHNS and CDR2 SASEGT. This CDR3 contains 17 residues. Germline trimming cut 5 bases from V and 8 bases from J; bases unmatched to any gene: 8. The CDR3 DNA reads as TGTGCCAGCAGTACGGGACTAGCGGGGGGGCCATCGGGGGAGCTGTTTTTT. Translating it yields CASSTGLAGGPSGELFF.

The CDR3 is CASYSGTPNTGELFF. The CDR3 bases are TGCGCCAGCTACTCCGGGACACCGAACACCGGGGAGCTGTTTTTT. The chain is built from TRBV5-1 and TRBJ2-2; perhaps TRBD1 as D (6 bases). V gave up 7 bases and J gave up 0 bases, with 13 bases separating them. Germline CDR1 SGHRS, CDR2 YFSETQ. CDR3 length: 15 amino acids. Full variable domain (rest looked up from reference TRBV5-1 and TRBJ2-2): KAGVTQTPRYLIKTRGQQVTLSCSPISGHRSVSWYQQTPGQGLQFLFEYFSETQRNKGNFPGRFSGRQFSNSRSEMNVSTLELGDSALYLCASYSGTPNTGELFFGEGSRLTVL.

This clonotype came up many times. The V and J genes are TRBV3-1 and TRBJ2-1; 10 bases agree with TRBD2. This CDR3 spans 16 amino acids. The V gene end was trimmed by 0 bases and the J gene end by 2 bases; junction bases not matched to a gene: 1. Germline-derived CDR1 and CDR2 are LGHDT and YNNKEL (reference sequence). Written as DNA, the CDR3 is TGTGCCAGCAGCCAAGAGGGGACTAGCGCCTACAATGAGCAGTTCTTC. Protein sequence: CASSQEGTSAYNEQFF.

The rearrangement joins TRBV11-2 to TRBJ1-1; D is ambiguous. The CDR3 has 15 residues. Between the trimmed V and J ends, which lost 0 bases and 4 bases, there was a span of 12 bases. CDR1 SGHAT and CDR2 FQNNGV come from the germline V gene. The CDR3 DNA is TGTGCCAGCAGCTTAGAGGGCGGTTTGGGCACTGAAGCTTTCTTT. The encoded protein is CASSLEGGLGTEAFF. Full variable domain (rest looked up from reference TRBV11-2 and TRBJ1-1): EAGVAQSPRYKIIEKRQSVAFWCNPISGHATLYWYQQILGQGPKLLIQFQNNGVVDDSQLPKDRFSAERLKGVDSTLKIQPAKLEDSAVYLCASSLEGGLGTEAFFGQGTRLTVV.

The chain employs TRBV6-1 and TRBJ2-2, with 7 bases lining up with TRBD2. The length of the CDR3 is 15 residues. Trimming cost V 3 bases and J 4 bases; bases outside gene matches: 5. Per germline, CDR1 MNHNS and CDR2 SASEGT. CDR3 nucleotides: TGTGCCAGCAGTGACCTCTGGGGGGGCACCGGGGAGCTGTTTTTT. Its translation: CASSDLWGGTGELFF.

The chain couples TRBV28 to TRBJ2-3; 9 bases fit TRBD2. The CDR3 contains 18 residues. Per the germline V gene, CDR1 is MDHEN and CDR2 is SYDVKM. J was trimmed by 2 bases and V by 6 bases; bases with no gene match: 15. The CDR3: CASSTAHISGRSTDTQYF. The CDR3, as DNA: TGTGCCAGCAGCACCGCTCACATTAGCGGGAGATCCACAGATACGCAGTATTTT.

This clonotype was observed a few times. The V call is TRBV15, the J call TRBJ2-7; D perhaps matches TRBD2 (7 bases). CDR1 is LNHNV and CDR2 is YYDKDF in the germline V gene (reference sequence). V was shortened by 0 bases and J by 5 bases, with 17 bases between the two germline ends. CDR3 length: 16 amino acids. The CDR3 nucleotides read TGTGCCACCAGCAGAGATCCGGGGGGCGTTCGGGACGAGCAGTACTTC. Translating it yields CATSRDPGGVRDEQYF.

This chain connects TRBV9 to TRBJ2-5; D is undetermined. This CDR3 is 13 amino acids long. V was clipped by 3 bases and J by 2 bases, with 8 bases between them. The germline gives CDR1 SGDLS, CDR2 YYNGEE. The CDR3 is CASSDAEQETQYF. CDR3 DNA sequence: TGTGCCAGCAGCGACGCGGAACAAGAGACCCAGTACTTC.

This clonotype was observed a handful of times. This CDR3 fails to terminate in the conserved phenylalanine or tryptophan, so it likely reflects a read error. The rearrangement links TRBV20-1 to TRBJ1-2; D is perhaps TRBD1 (6 bases). The CDR3 covers 14 residues. Trimming removed 3 bases from V and 0 bases from J, with 11 bases in between. Germline V gene lookup returns CDR1 DFQATT and CDR2 SNEGSKA (reference sequence). This CDR3 is CSASDRRANYGYTL. The CDR3 coding sequence is TGCAGTGCTAGCGACAGGAGAGCTAACTATGGCTACACCCTC.

This clonotype was seen a few times. The chain uses TRBV5-1 and TRBJ2-2; TRBD1 is a possible D gene (5 bases). V was cut by 0 bases and J by 0 bases, with 12 bases left in between. The V gene's germline CDR1 is SGHRS and CDR2 YFSETQ. This CDR3 has 17 amino acids. CDR3 residues: CASSLAPWTTNTGELFF. In DNA, the CDR3 is TGCGCCAGCAGCTTGGCACCTTGGACAACGAACACCGGGGAGCTGTTTTTT.

The chain joins TRBV24-1 to TRBJ2-5, with TRBD1 identical over 8 bases. CDR3 length: 15 residues. CDR1 and CDR2 (germline): KGHDR, SFDVKD. J gave up 3 bases and V 3 bases, and 5 bases lay outside the gene matches. In nucleotides, the CDR3 is TGTGCCACCAGTGATCAGACAGGGGCAAAAGAGACCCAGTACTTC. Translated, it gives CATSDQTGAKETQYF.

This clonotype has a count of ten or more. The chain employs TRBV20-1 and TRBJ2-3; D ambiguous. The CDR3 runs to 14 residues. Trimming shortened V by 1 base and J by 2 bases, and 10 bases separated the two germline ends. Germline CDR1 reads DFQATT; CDR2 reads SNEGSKA (reference sequence). The DNA of the CDR3 is TGCAGTGCTAGAGCTGGCGGTTACACAGATACGCAGTATTTT. Its translation is CSARAGGYTDTQYF.

This clonotype was counted ten times or more. The chain has TRBV7-9 and TRBJ1-6; the D gene is possibly TRBD1 (6 bases). There are 15 residues in the CDR3. V was trimmed by 4 bases and J by 7 bases, leaving 14 bases between them. Germline-derived CDR1 and CDR2 are SEHNR and FQNEAQ (reference sequence). The CDR3 protein is CASSSSQGRNSPLHF. Here the CDR3 DNA reads TGTGCCAGCAGCTCCTCTCAGGGGAGAAATTCACCCCTCCACTTT.

This clonotype was seen ten or more times. The gene calls are TRBV28 and TRBJ2-1, with 12 bases that match TRBD1. Germline V gene data show CDR1 as MDHEN and CDR2 as SYDVKM. CDR3 length: 18 amino acids. V shed 2 bases and J 0 bases; nucleotides not matched to a gene: 5. CDR3 region: CASSLGTGGPSSYNEQFF. As DNA, the CDR3 is TGTGCCAGCAGTTTAGGGACAGGGGGCCCTAGCTCCTACAATGAGCAGTTCTTC.

This clonotype was seen at least ten times. The rearrangement uses TRBV9 and TRBJ1-2; D might be TRBD1 (5 bases). Trimming removed 1 base at V and 2 bases at J, with 12 bases between. CDR1 is SGDLS, CDR2 YYNGEE, per germline. This CDR3 is 15 amino acids long. The CDR3 loop reads CASSVKDMANYGYTF. CDR3 nucleotide sequence: TGTGCCAGCAGCGTAAAGGACATGGCCAACTATGGCTACACCTTC.

In this sample, this clonotype turned up many times. The chain uses TRBV12-3 or TRBV12-4 and TRBJ1-1, with 10 bases matching TRBD1. The ends lost 3 bases at V and 7 bases at J; junction bases unmatched: 5. The CDR3 covers 14 residues. DNA for the CDR3: TGTGCCAGCAGTTTGGGGACAGGGGTGAGTGAAGCTTTCTTT. Protein: CASSLGTGVSEAFF.

This clonotype was seen ten or more times. The V call is TRBV20-1, the J call TRBJ1-4; D is possibly TRBD1 (5 bases). The CDR3 has 15 amino acids. Trimming stripped 2 bases from V and 4 bases from J, with 14 bases between. Germline V gene data show CDR1 as DFQATT and CDR2 as SNEGSKA (reference sequence). The CDR3 nucleotides read TGCAGTGCTAGATTAAGTGGGGGTGATAATGAAAAACTGTTTTTT. Its protein product is CSARLSGGDNEKLFF.

This clonotype was seen a few times. The gene calls are TRBV3-1 and TRBJ1-1; the D gene is possibly TRBD1 (6 bases). The CDR3 covers 12 residues. Trimming removed 4 bases at V and 7 bases at J, with 10 bases between. Germline V gives CDR1 LGHDT, CDR2 YNNKEL (reference sequence). The CDR3 loop is CASSLQGVEAFF. CDR3 DNA: TGTGCCAGCAGCCTACAGGGTGTTGAAGCTTTCTTT. The full variable domain, with the rest looked up from reference TRBV3-1 and TRBJ1-1, is DTAVSQTPKYLVTQMGNDKSIKCEQNLGHDTMYWYKQDSKKFLKIMFSYNNKELIINETVPNRFSPKSPDKAHLNLHINSLELGDSAVYFCASSLQGVEAFFGQGTRLTVV.

The table lists this clonotype with many counts. V and J are TRBV12-3 or TRBV12-4 and TRBJ2-2; D possibly matches TRBD1 or TRBD2 (6 bases each). The ends were cut back, 4 bases at V and 7 bases at J, with 19 bases in the middle. The CDR3 is made up of 16 amino acids. The CDR3 region has the DNA TGTGCCAGCAGTTATTCAAACGGGGGCGGGCGCGGGGAGCTGTTTTTT. Translation: CASSYSNGGGRGELFF.

The V call is TRBV29-1, the J call TRBJ2-1; unclear D gene. V lost 3 bases, J lost 8 bases, and 11 bases lay in between. CDR3 length: 12 amino acids. The V gene's germline CDR1 is SQVTM and CDR2 ANQGSEA. Written as DNA, the CDR3 is TGCAGCGTTGACAGAAGGGAAGATGAGCAGTTCTTC. It yields the protein CSVDRREDEQFF.

This clonotype appeared many times. This chain uses TRBV7-2 with TRBJ2-3; D could derive from TRBD1 or TRBD2 (5 bases each). V shed 8 bases and J shed 9 bases, with 12 bases lying between them. Germline values: CDR1 SGHTA, CDR2 FQGNSA. The CDR3 sequence is 11 residues long. The CDR3 nucleotides read TGTGCCAGCGACGGGGCCGAAACGCAGTATTTT. Its protein is CASDGAETQYF.

This clonotype was observed at least ten times. The chain has TRBV5-1 and TRBJ2-5, with 11 nucleotides matching TRBD2. V trimming: 0 bases; J trimming: 1 base; junction bases outside the gene matches: 2. CDR3 length: 16 amino acids. Germline V gives CDR1 SGHRS, CDR2 YFSETQ. The CDR3 DNA is TGCGCCAGCAGCTTGGCCCTAGCGGGGGGCCAAGAGACCCAGTACTTC. This codes for CASSLALAGGQETQYF.

This clonotype has just a few counts. The V gene is TRBV5-1, the J gene TRBJ2-1; 11 positions agree with TRBD2. The CDR3 consists of 16 residues. Trimming removed 1 base from V and 5 bases from J; junction bases left unmatched: 5. Germline V lookup: CDR1 SGHRS, CDR2 YFSETQ. CDR3 sequence reads: CASSLTSGGGDNEQFF. The DNA for the CDR3 is TGCGCCAGCAGCTTGACTAGCGGGGGCGGGGACAATGAGCAGTTCTTC.

The chain has TRBV4-2 and TRBJ2-7; 7 bases agree with TRBD1. Germline V lookup: CDR1 LGHNA, CDR2 YNFKEQ. Losses at the gene ends were 5 bases for V and 2 bases for J; bases not matched to a gene: 9. This CDR3 spans 15 amino acids. The CDR3 nucleotides are TGTGCCAGCAGCGTACAGGGGCGTGAGACCTACGAGCAGTACTTC. It is translated as CASSVQGRETYEQYF.

Many counts were recorded for this clonotype. This sequence joins TRBV10-3 and TRBJ2-7, with TRBD1 matching over 9 bases. The germline V gene has CDR1 ENHRY and CDR2 SYGVKD. The V segment lost 6 bases and the J segment 1 base; nucleotides outside the gene matches: 7. This CDR3 is 15 amino acids long. The CDR3 sequence: CAISSGQGRSYEQYV. Here the CDR3 DNA reads TGTGCCATCAGCTCGGGACAGGGAAGGTCCTACGAGCAGTACGTC.

This clonotype appeared many times. The chain links TRBV9 to TRBJ2-7, with D tentatively TRBD1 or TRBD2 (5 bases each). Per germline, CDR1 SGDLS and CDR2 YYNGEE. V lost 4 bases and J lost 0, with 11 bases in between. The CDR3 spans 14 residues. Here the CDR3 DNA reads TGTGCCAGCAGCCCGGGACCGGACTCCTACGAGCAGTACTTC. Encoded protein: CASSPGPDSYEQYF. Variable domain in full (rest from reference TRBV9 and TRBJ2-7): DSGVTQTPKHLITATGQRVTLRCSPRSGDLSVYWYQQSLDQGLQFLIQYYNGEERAKGNILERFSAQQFPDLHSELNLSSLELGDSALYFCASSPGPDSYEQYFGPGTRLTVT.

This clonotype has at least ten counts. J is TRBJ2-3 and V is TRBV11-2; 8 positions agree with TRBD2. The V and J ends lost 1 base and 1 base, in that order; junction bases with no gene match: 4. The germline CDR1 and CDR2 sequences are SGHAT and FQNNGV. The CDR3 has 16 amino acids. The CDR3, as DNA: TGTGCCAGCAGCTTAGCGGGGGGGGGCGGCACAGATACGCAGTATTTT. This codes for CASSLAGGGGTDTQYF.

This clonotype was seen more than once but under ten times. The genes are TRBV6-5 and TRBJ2-7, with TRBD1 matching over 11 bases. Trimming took 0 bases from V and 5 from J; bases not matched to a gene: 0. There are 14 residues in the CDR3. Germline lookup yields CDR1 MNHEY and CDR2 SVGAGI. The CDR3 here is CASSYSDRGHEQYV. DNA for the CDR3: TGTGCCAGCAGTTACTCGGACAGGGGGCACGAGCAGTACGTC.

The rearrangement links TRBV19 to TRBJ2-2, with D possibly matching TRBD2 (5 bases). The CDR3 has 18 amino acids. V lost 3 bases to trimming and J lost 2 bases, with 19 bases between them. Germline V CDR1 and CDR2: LNHDA, SQIVND (reference sequence). CDR3 protein: CASSMVAGRYPNTGELFF. The DNA for the CDR3 is TGTGCCAGTAGTATGGTGGCGGGTCGATATCCAAACACCGGGGAGCTGTTTTTT.

This clonotype was detected only a few times. The chain recombines TRBV27 with TRBJ2-1; 9 bases fit TRBD2. J was trimmed by 4 bases and V by 7 bases; bases with no gene match: 5. The CDR3 loop spans 14 amino acids. In germline, CDR1 is MNHEY, CDR2 SMNVEV (reference sequence). This CDR3 reads CASIRSGRYNEQFF. CDR3 coding DNA: TGTGCCAGCATCAGAAGCGGGAGGTACAATGAGCAGTTCTTC.